This TCR beta chain was recorded in a study of PD-1 blockade in mismatch repair-deficient tumors. Comment on this clone: Antigen: not known.

Germline V CDR1 and CDR2: SGHAT, FQNNGV. The CDR3 covers 13 residues. V dropped 1 base and J dropped 7; count of bases not matched to a gene: 1. Here immunoSEQ multiplex PCR was the method, and the copy in TCRdb shows in-frame clones only, minus some. The sample consists of thousands of clones, over 80% of them appearing once. Study-level points and caveats: After pembrolizumab, tumor-resident clones rose rapidly, then generally contracted before radiologic responses.

Time point: 10-day in vitro stimulation with candidate neoantigen peptide 7. PCR or immunohistochemistry showed mismatch repair deficiency in every enrolled patient. A no-peptide control culture served as baseline for clone fold changes. This rearrangement joins TRBV11-2 to TRBJ2-5, with 9 bases matching TRBD2. Sequenced material: cells cultured in vitro, taken from a patient treated with pembrolizumab. This receptor was taken from an adult with mismatch repair-deficient cancer. Here the CDR3 DNA reads TGTGCCAGCAGCTTAGGGCGGGAGGGGACCCAGTACTTC. Protein sequence: CASSLGREGTQYF.